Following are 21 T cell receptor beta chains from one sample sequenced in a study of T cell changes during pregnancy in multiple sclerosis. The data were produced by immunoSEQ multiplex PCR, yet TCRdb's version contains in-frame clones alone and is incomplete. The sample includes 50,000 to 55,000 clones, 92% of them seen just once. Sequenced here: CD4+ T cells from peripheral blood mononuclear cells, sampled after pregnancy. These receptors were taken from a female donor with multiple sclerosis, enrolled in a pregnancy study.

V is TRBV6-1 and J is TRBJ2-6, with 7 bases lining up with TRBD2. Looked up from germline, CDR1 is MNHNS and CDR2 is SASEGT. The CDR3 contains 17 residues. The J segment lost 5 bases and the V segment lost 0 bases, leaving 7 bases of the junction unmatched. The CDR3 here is CASSEAGGSGRANVLTF. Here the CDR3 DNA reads TGTGCCAGCAGTGAAGCGGGGGGGTCAGGTAGGGCCAACGTCCTGACTTTC.

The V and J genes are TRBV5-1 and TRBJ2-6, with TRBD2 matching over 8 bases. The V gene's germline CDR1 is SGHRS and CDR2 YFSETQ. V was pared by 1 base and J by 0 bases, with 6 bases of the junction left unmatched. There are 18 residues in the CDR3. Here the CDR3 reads CASSLWLAGRSGANVLTF. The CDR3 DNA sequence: TGCGCCAGCAGCTTGTGGCTAGCGGGCCGCTCTGGGGCCAACGTCCTGACTTTC.

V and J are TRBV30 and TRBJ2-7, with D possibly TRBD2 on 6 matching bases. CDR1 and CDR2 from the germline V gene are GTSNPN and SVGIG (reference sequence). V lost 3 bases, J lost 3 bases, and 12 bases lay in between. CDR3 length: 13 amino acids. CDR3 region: CAWRRAGHYEQYF. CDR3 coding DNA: TGTGCCTGGAGACGGGCGGGGCACTACGAGCAGTACTTC. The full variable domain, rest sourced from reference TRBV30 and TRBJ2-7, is SQTIHQWPATLVQPVGSPLSLECTVEGTSNPNLYWYRQAAGRGLQLLFYSVGIGQISSEVPQNLSASRPQDRQFILSSKKLLLSDSGFYLCAWRRAGHYEQYFGPGTRLTVT.

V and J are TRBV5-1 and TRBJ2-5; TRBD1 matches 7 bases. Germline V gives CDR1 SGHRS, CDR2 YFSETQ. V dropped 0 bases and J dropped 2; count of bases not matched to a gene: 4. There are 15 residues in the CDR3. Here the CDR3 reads CASSLGTGIQETQYF. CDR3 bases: TGCGCCAGCAGCTTGGGGACAGGAATACAAGAGACCCAGTACTTC.

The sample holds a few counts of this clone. The CDR3 spells CASSQTPLTSTNEQFF. CDR3 DNA: TGCGCCAGCAGCCAGACTCCCCTGACTAGTACCAATGAGCAGTTCTTC. The chain carries TRBV4-1 and TRBJ2-1, with a weak D call TRBD2 (6 bases). This CDR3 has 16 amino acids. The V and J ends lost 3 bases and 6 bases respectively, with 18 bases between them. The germline V gene encodes CDR1 MGHRA and CDR2 YSYEKL.

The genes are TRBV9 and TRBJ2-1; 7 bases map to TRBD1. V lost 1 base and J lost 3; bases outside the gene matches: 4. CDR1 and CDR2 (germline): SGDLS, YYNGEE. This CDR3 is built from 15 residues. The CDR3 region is CASSVRGPDYNEQFF. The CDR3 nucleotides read TGTGCCAGCAGCGTAAGGGGGCCGGACTACAATGAGCAGTTCTTC.

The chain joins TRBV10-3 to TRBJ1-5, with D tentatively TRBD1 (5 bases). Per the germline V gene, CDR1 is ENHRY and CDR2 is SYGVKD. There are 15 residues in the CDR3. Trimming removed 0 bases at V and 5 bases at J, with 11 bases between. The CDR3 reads CAISESTVRDQPQHF. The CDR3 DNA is TGTGCCATCAGTGAGTCGACAGTACGGGATCAGCCCCAGCATTTT.

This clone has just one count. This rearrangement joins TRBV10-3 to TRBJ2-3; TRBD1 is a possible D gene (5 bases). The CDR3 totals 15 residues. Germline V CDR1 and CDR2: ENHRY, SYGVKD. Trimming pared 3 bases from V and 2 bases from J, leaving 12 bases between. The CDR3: CAISDPIGATDTQYF. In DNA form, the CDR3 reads TGTGCCATCAGTGATCCTATAGGGGCCACAGATACGCAGTATTTT.

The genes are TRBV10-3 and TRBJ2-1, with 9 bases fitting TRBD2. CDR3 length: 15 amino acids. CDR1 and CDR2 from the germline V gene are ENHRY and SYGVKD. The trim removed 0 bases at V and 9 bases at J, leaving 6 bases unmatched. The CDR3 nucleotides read TGTGCCATCAGTGAGTCTGGACTAGCGCTAAGTGAGCAGTTCTTC. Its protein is CAISESGLALSEQFF.

CDR3 DNA: TGTGCCAGCAGCTTGGCCGTGGACAGGGGTGATGAGCAGTTCTTC. Translating it yields CASSLAVDRGDEQFF. V and J are TRBV5-6 and TRBJ2-1; 9 bases are shared with TRBD1. The CDR3 consists of 15 residues. Per the germline V gene, CDR1 is SGHDT and CDR2 is YYEEEE. Trimming cost V 0 bases and J 8 bases; bases outside gene matches: 6.

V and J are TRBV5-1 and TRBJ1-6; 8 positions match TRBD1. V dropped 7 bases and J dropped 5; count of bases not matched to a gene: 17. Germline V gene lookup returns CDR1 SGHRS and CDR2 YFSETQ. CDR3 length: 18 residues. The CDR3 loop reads CASSLSFRDRTNNSPLHF. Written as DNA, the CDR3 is TGCGCCAGCTCTCTGTCCTTCCGGGACAGGACAAATAATTCACCCCTCCACTTT. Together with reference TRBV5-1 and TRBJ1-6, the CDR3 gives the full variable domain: KAGVTQTPRYLIKTRGQQVTLSCSPISGHRSVSWYQQTPGQGLQFLFEYFSETQRNKGNFPGRFSGRQFSNSRSEMNVSTLELGDSALYLCASSLSFRDRTNNSPLHFGNGTRLTVT.

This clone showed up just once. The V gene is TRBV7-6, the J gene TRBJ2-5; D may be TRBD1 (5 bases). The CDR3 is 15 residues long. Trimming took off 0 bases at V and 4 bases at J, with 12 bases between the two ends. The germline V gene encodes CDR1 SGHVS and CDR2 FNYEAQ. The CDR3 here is CASSLAGNRPETQYF. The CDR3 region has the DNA TGTGCCAGCAGCTTAGCGGGAAACAGGCCAGAGACCCAGTACTTC.

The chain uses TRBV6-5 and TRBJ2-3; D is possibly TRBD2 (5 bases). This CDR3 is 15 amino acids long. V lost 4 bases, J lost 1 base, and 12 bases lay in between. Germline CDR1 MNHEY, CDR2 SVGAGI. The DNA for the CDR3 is TGTGCCAGCAGTTGGAGGATCCCCGGCACAGATACGCAGTATTTT. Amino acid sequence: CASSWRIPGTDTQYF.

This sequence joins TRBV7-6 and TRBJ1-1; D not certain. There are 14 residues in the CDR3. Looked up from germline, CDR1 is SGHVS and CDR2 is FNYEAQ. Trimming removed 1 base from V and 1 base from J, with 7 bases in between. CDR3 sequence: CASSLVTANTEAFF. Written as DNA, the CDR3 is TGTGCCAGCAGCTTAGTTACAGCGAACACTGAAGCTTTCTTT.

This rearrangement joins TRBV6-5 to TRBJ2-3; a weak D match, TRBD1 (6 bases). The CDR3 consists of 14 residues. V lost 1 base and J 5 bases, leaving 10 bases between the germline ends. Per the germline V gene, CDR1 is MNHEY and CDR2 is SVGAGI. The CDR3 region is CASSYLGGGDTQYF. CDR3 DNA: TGTGCCAGCAGTTACTTAGGGGGTGGAGATACGCAGTATTTT.

The CDR3 reads CASSLNRGEQYF. In nucleotides, the CDR3 is TGTGCCAGCAGTTTAAATAGAGGGGAGCAGTACTTC. J is TRBJ2-7 and V is TRBV27; D may be TRBD2 (5 bases). The CDR3 is 12 amino acids. The germline CDR1 and CDR2 sequences are MNHEY and SMNVEV (reference sequence). V shed 2 bases and J shed 7 bases, with 9 bases lying between them.

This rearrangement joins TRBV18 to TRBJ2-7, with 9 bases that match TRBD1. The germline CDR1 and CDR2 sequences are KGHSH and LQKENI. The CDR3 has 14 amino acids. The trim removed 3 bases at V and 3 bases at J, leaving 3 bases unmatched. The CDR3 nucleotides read TGTGCCAGCTCACCGGAGACAGGGGGCTACGAGCAGTACTTC. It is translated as CASSPETGGYEQYF.

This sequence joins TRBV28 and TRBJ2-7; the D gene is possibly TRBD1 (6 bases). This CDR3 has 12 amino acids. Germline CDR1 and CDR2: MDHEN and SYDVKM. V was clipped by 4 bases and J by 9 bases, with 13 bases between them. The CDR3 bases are TGTGCCAGCAGTTACCGACGAGGGGGGCAGTACTTC. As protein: CASSYRRGGQYF. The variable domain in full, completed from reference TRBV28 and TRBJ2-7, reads DVKVTQSSRYLVKRTGEKVFLECVQDMDHENMFWYRQDPGLGLRLIYFSYDVKMKEKGDIPEGYSVSREKKERFSLILESASTNQTSMYLCASSYRRGGQYFGPGTRLTVT.

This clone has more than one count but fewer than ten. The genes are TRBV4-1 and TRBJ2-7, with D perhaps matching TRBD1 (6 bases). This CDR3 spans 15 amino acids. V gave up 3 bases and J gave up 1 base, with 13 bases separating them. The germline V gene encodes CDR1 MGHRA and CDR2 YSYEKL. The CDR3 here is CASSQAFGQSYEQYF. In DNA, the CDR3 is TGCGCCAGCAGCCAGGCCTTCGGACAGTCCTACGAGCAGTACTTC.

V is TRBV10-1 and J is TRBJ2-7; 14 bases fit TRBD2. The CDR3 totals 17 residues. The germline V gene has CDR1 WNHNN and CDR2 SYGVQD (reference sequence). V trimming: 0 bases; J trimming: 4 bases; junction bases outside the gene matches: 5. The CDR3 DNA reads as TGCGCCAGCAGTGAGTCTGGACTAGCGGGAGGCTCGTACGAGCAGTACTTC. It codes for CASSESGLAGGSYEQYF.

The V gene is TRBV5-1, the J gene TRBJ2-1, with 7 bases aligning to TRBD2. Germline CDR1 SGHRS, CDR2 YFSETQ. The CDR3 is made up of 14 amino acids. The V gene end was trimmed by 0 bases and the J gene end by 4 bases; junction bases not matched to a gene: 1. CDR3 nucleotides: TGCGCCAGCAGCTTGGGACTAGCATACAATGAGCAGTTCTTC. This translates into CASSLGLAYNEQFF.